The clone carrying this T cell receptor (beta chain) was recorded at least ten times. Antigen unknown. This entry is derived from a study of T-cell memory formation after mild COVID-19. The study's findings and limits: CD4+ contracting clones were found mainly in CM and EM, and CD8+ ones in EMRA.

Trimming cost V 5 bases and J 1 base, with 20 bases left between them. The length of the CDR3 is 17 residues. Germline loops: CDR1 MGHDK, CDR2 SYGVNS. TCRdb called the 5' RACE reads again in MiXCR, with one record for every CDR3 protein. This sample has 100,000 to 150,000 distinct CDR3 sequences, with roughly 6.2% found just once. The chain combines TRBV25-1 with TRBJ1-1; weak D call: TRBD1 (5 bases). Sequencing used PBMCs or a T cell subset sorted from them (not recorded which). The clonotype originates from an adult woman who had mild COVID-19 (a few samples of this study predate the infection). Cell type and time point are not known. This CDR3 reads CASSPTGGRVPNTEAFF. The CDR3 DNA reads as TGTGCCAGCAGTCCGACCGGGGGGAGGGTACCGAACACTGAAGCTTTCTTT. The full variable domain, with the rest looked up from reference TRBV25-1 and TRBJ1-1, is EADIYQTPRYLVIGTGKKITLECSQTMGHDKMYWYQQDPGMELHLIHYSYGVNSTEKGDLSSESTVSRIRTEHFPLTLESARPSHTSQYLCASSPTGGRVPNTEAFFGQGTRLTVV.